The 10 T cell receptor beta chains reported below all come from one sample, sequenced in a study of blood T cell repertoires in COVID-19. The table came from immunoSEQ multiplex PCR; TCRdb's copy has only in-frame clones and leaves some out. Among 350,000 or so clones listed, roughly 87% were seen once. Sequencing was done on a sample of peripheral blood. The receptors derive from a woman aged 55-69 years with COVID-19, enrolled during active disease.

V usage is TRBV21-1 and J usage is TRBJ2-7; the listed D gene, TRBD1, was not tested against the DNA. TRBV21-1 is a pseudogene segment. CDR3 length equals 18 residues. The CDR3 reads CASSMRFGTRGPSYEQYF. The CDR3 nucleotides read TGTGCCAGCAGCATGAGATTCGGGACACGAGGACCTTCCTACGAGCAGTACTTC.

CDR3 protein: CASSLAGVGQGGQPQHF. As DNA, the CDR3 is TGTGCCAGCAGCTTGGCCGGGGTCGGTCAGGGAGGGCAGCCCCAGCATTTT. This rearrangement joins TRBV5-8 to TRBJ1-5; D is possibly TRBD1 (5 bases). V was pared by 0 bases and J by 7 bases, with 20 bases between. The CDR3 length is 17 residues. Germline loops: CDR1 SGHTS, CDR2 YDEGEE. Full variable domain (remainder filled in from reference TRBV5-8 and TRBJ1-5): EAGVTQSPTHLIKTRGQQATLRCSPISGHTSVYWYQQALGLGLQFLLWYDEGEERNRGNFPPRFSGRQFPNYSSELNVNALELEDSALYLCASSLAGVGQGGQPQHFGDGTRLSIL.

J is TRBJ2-7 and V is TRBV30; 7 bases fit TRBD1. This CDR3 comprises 15 residues. V was clipped by 2 bases and J by 0 bases; unmatched bases: 7. Germline V gene lookup returns CDR1 GTSNPN and CDR2 SVGIG (reference sequence). This CDR3 is CAWSPPTGSSYEQYF. CDR3 DNA: TGTGCCTGGAGTCCACCGACAGGGAGCTCCTACGAGCAGTACTTC.

With respect to this clone: One end of the junction varies from germline; a read error may be responsible. This chain connects TRBV5-1 to TRBJ2-5; D may be TRBD2 (6 bases). The CDR3 is made up of 12 amino acids. Germline assignment: CDR1 SGHRS and CDR2 YFSETQ. The CDR3 loop is CASSLGGDAGNF. The CDR3 region has the DNA TGCGCCAGCAGCTTGGGGGGGGACGCAGGAAACTTC.

This CDR3 reads CASSTRTAANTGELFF. In DNA, the CDR3 is TGTGCCAGCAGCACAAGGACAGCCGCGAACACCGGGGAGCTGTTTTTT. The chain couples TRBV5-5 to TRBJ2-2; a weak D match, TRBD1 (6 bases). Germline CDR1 and CDR2: SGHKS and YYEKEE (reference sequence). V was cut by 4 bases and J by 0 bases, with 13 bases left in between. The CDR3 sequence is 16 residues long.

V usage is TRBV14 and J usage is TRBJ1-6, with D maybe TRBD1 (5 bases). Between the trimmed V and J ends, which lost 1 base and 8 bases, there was a span of 6 bases. Per the germline V gene, CDR1 is SGHDN and CDR2 is FVKESK. This CDR3 has 13 amino acids. In DNA form, the CDR3 reads TGTGCCAGCAGCCAAGGACAGTATTCACCCCTCCACTTT. It yields the protein CASSQGQYSPLHF.

This clone was observed a handful of times. The CDR3 region has the DNA TGTGCCAGCAGCTTCTATTCGGGGATTAACTATGGCTACACCTTC. Translated: CASSFYSGINYGYTF. The chain carries TRBV5-8 and TRBJ1-2; no clear D gene. The V and J ends lost 2 bases and 1 base respectively, with 12 bases between them. Germline CDR1 SGHTS, CDR2 YDEGEE. CDR3 length: 15 residues.

This chain connects TRBV27 to TRBJ2-7; TRBD2 agrees at 7 bases. The CDR3 is 17 amino acids. The germline V gene encodes CDR1 MNHEY and CDR2 SMNVEV (reference sequence). J lost 0 bases, V lost 3 bases, and 11 bases had no gene match. DNA for the CDR3: TGTGCCAGCAGTTTGTCCCCTGGGGGGGGAACCTCCTACGAGCAGTACTTC. Its translation: CASSLSPGGGTSYEQYF.

The chain has TRBV5-4 and TRBJ1-3; D call uncertain. The CDR3 has 15 residues. Germline V gene lookup returns CDR1 SGHNT and CDR2 YYREEE (reference sequence). V lost 3 bases to trimming and J lost 0 bases, with 10 bases between them. The CDR3 nucleotides read TGTGCCAGCAGCTCTCGAACAAACTCTGGAAACACCATATATTTT. Protein product: CASSSRTNSGNTIYF.

The sample holds one count of this clone. The J gene is TRBJ2-2, the V gene TRBV28, with D possibly being TRBD1 (6 bases). Trimming stripped 6 bases from V and 1 base from J, with 21 bases between. This CDR3 is built from 18 residues. Germline V CDR1 and CDR2: MDHEN, SYDVKM. The chain's CDR3 is CASRTGTFKAMNTGELFF. Here the CDR3 DNA reads TGTGCCAGCAGAACCGGGACATTCAAGGCTATGAACACCGGGGAGCTGTTTTTT.